Below, 5 T cell receptor beta chains from the same sample are listed, as sequenced in a study of human T cells and chemical hapten exposure. TCRdb reprocessed the RACE reads with MiXCR, giving one entry per CDR3 protein. The sample yields roughly 200,000 distinct CDR3 sequences, approximately 20% seen once. Indicated time point: patch test 1, 2 weeks after DPC sensitization. Treatment reported: therapeutic diphenylcyclopropenone sensitization with weekly scalp DPC. The sample consisted of whole blood, taken in connection with sensitization to the hapten diphenylcyclopropenone (DPC). The source is a woman between 45 and 60 years old with alopecia areata. Some clones in this sample may be carry-over from other donors' samples.

The chain has TRBV7-2 and TRBJ1-2; D unresolved. This CDR3 has 15 amino acids. Germline CDR1 and CDR2: SGHTA and FQGNSA. Trimming took 2 bases from V and 3 from J, leaving 13 bases between them. CDR3 nucleotides: TGTGCCAGCAGCTTATTAAGGGCACGGGACTATGGCTACACCTTC. Translation gives CASSLLRARDYGYTF.

This clonotype was observed a handful of times. This chain connects TRBV19 to TRBJ2-7; 11 nucleotides line up with TRBD2. This CDR3 region has 15 residues. The germline V gene encodes CDR1 LNHDA and CDR2 SQIVND (reference sequence). Germline trimming cut 1 base from V and 2 bases from J; bases unmatched to any gene: 1. The CDR3 DNA reads as TGTGCCAGTAGTATAGGACTAGCGGGGCCCTACGAGCAGTACTTC. Its translation is CASSIGLAGPYEQYF.

This clonotype was found a few times. The chain is built from TRBV20-1 and TRBJ2-7; no clear D. Trimming shortened V by 5 bases and J by 2 bases, and 16 bases separated the two germline ends. Looked up from germline, CDR1 is DFQATT and CDR2 is SNEGSKA (reference sequence). The length of the CDR3 is 14 residues. CDR3 sequence reads: CSAWKTTGTYEQYF. The CDR3 DNA sequence: TGCAGTGCTTGGAAAACGACCGGTACCTACGAGCAGTACTTC.

The sample holds a few counts of this clonotype. This chain connects TRBV20-1 to TRBJ1-2, with D uncertain. Germline V lookup: CDR1 DFQATT, CDR2 SNEGSKA (reference sequence). This CDR3 is 13 amino acids long. The V end lost 1 base, the J end lost 8 bases, and 14 bases lay between the germline ends. The CDR3 sequence is CSARVGGRLGYTF. CDR3 DNA: TGCAGTGCTAGAGTAGGTGGCAGGCTCGGCTACACCTTC.

The chain joins TRBV5-1 to TRBJ1-2, with a weak D call TRBD1 (5 bases). The germline V and J ends were trimmed by 6 bases and 7 bases, with 16 bases remaining between them. The CDR3 is 13 amino acids. Germline-derived CDR1 and CDR2 are SGHRS and YFSETQ. The CDR3 region has the DNA TGCGCCAGCAACTCGGGGGGGGTAGGTGGCTACACCTTC. Protein sequence: CASNSGGVGGYTF.